Described below is a single TCR beta chain sequence and its context. The assay was immunoSEQ multiplex PCR, and TCRdb's table has in-frame clones only and misses some. Among 110,000 to 150,000 clones listed, around 90% were seen once. This record comes from a study of T cell responses to AZD1222 COVID-19 vaccine. With 2 bases clipped from V and 3 bases from J, the junction kept 9 bases outside the gene matches. The germline V gene encodes CDR1 LNHNV and CDR2 YYDKDF (reference sequence). This CDR3 has 17 amino acids. Sample: peripheral blood, taken on day 0 of AZD1222 vaccination. This TCR came from an adult in good health. The chain is built from TRBV15 and TRBJ2-1; the match to TRBD1 covers 8 bases. CDR3 amino acids: CATSRKLGQGLYNEQFF. Written as DNA, the CDR3 is TGTGCCACCAGCAGAAAGTTAGGACAGGGCCTCTACAATGAGCAGTTCTTC.